Listed below are T cell receptor beta chains from one sample, sequenced in a study of OX40 agonist ivuxolimab in advanced cancers. Measured with immunoSEQ multiplex PCR; TCRdb has only the in-frame clones, and not every one. In the table there are more than 70,000 clones, about 84% of which are singletons. The sequencing used CD4+ or CD8+ T cells sorted from blood, collected in a trial of the OX40 agonist ivuxolimab. Receptor source: an adult with an advanced solid tumor such as melanoma, head and neck, liver or kidney cancer. Both conserved end residues are part of each CDR3. D genes are given only for firm matches. Clone size appears in some rows only: once, few, many, or a class for an expanded clone.

J gene: TRBJ2-1; clone size: -; D gene: TRBD2; V gene: TRBV4-1; CDR3 protein: CASSLGLAGYNEQFF; CDR3 DNA: TGCGCCAGCAGCCTCGGACTAGCGGGTTACAATGAGCAGTTCTTC
J gene: TRBJ2-2; clone size: once; D gene: -; V gene: TRBV7-8; CDR3 protein: CASSLNGGSYTGELFF; CDR3 DNA: TGTGCCAGCAGCTTAAATGGGGGGTCTTACACCGGGGAGCTGTTTTTT
J gene: TRBJ2-7; clone size: -; D gene: -; V gene: TRBV19; CDR3 protein: CASSKASLYEQYF; CDR3 DNA: TGTGCCAGTAGTAAGGCTAGTCTCTACGAGCAGTACTTC
J gene: TRBJ1-2; clone size: -; D gene: TRBD1; V gene: TRBV5-1; CDR3 protein: CASSWADDRASYGYTF; CDR3 DNA: TGCGCCAGCAGCTGGGCGGATGACAGGGCAAGCTATGGCTACACCTTC
J gene: TRBJ1-1; clone size: -; D gene: TRBD1; V gene: TRBV2; CDR3 protein: CASSRAGGSRYLMNTEAFF; CDR3 DNA: TGTGCCAGCAGTCGGGCAGGGGGTTCCCGATACCTAATGAACACTGAAGCTTTCTTT
J gene: TRBJ2-3; clone size: -; D gene: -; V gene: TRBV19; CDR3 protein: CASNFIGDTQYF; CDR3 DNA: TGTGCCAGTAATTTCATCGGGGATACGCAGTATTTT
J gene: TRBJ1-2; clone size: -; D gene: -; V gene: TRBV19; CDR3 protein: CASSIQGTGYTF; CDR3 DNA: TGTGCCAGTAGTATACAAGGCACGGGCTACACCTTC
J gene: TRBJ2-2; clone size: few; D gene: -; V gene: TRBV15; CDR3 protein: CATSSRYTTGELFF; CDR3 DNA: TGTGCCACCAGCAGCAGATATACCACCGGGGAGCTGTTTTTT
J gene: TRBJ2-5; clone size: few; D gene: -; V gene: TRBV18; CDR3 protein: CASSPIQETQYF; CDR3 DNA: TGTGCCAGCTCACCAATTCAAGAGACCCAGTACTTC
J gene: TRBJ2-1; clone size: -; D gene: -; V gene: TRBV9; CDR3 protein: CASSPDIGNEQFF; CDR3 DNA: TGTGCCAGCAGCCCCGACATAGGCAATGAGCAGTTCTTC
J gene: TRBJ2-1; clone size: -; D gene: TRBD2; V gene: TRBV15; CDR3 protein: CATSLGSGSSYNEQFF; CDR3 DNA: TGTGCCACCAGCCTCGGCAGCGGGAGCTCCTACAATGAGCAGTTCTTC
J gene: TRBJ2-2; clone size: -; D gene: -; V gene: TRBV9; CDR3 protein: CASSVVAANTGELFF; CDR3 DNA: TGTGCCAGCAGCGTGGTAGCGGCGAACACCGGGGAGCTGTTTTTT
J gene: TRBJ2-1; clone size: once; D gene: -; V gene: TRBV7-9; CDR3 protein: CASSLKTEQFF; CDR3 DNA: TGTGCCAGCAGCTTAAAAACTGAGCAGTTCTTC
J gene: TRBJ2-4; clone size: -; D gene: -; V gene: TRBV2; CDR3 protein: CASSAQATNIQYF; CDR3 DNA: TGTGCCAGCAGTGCCCAAGCTACAAACATTCAGTACTTC
J gene: TRBJ1-2; clone size: -; D gene: TRBD1; V gene: TRBV18; CDR3 protein: CASSPQDRGNYGYTF; CDR3 DNA: TGTGCCAGCTCACCCCAGGACAGGGGCAACTATGGCTACACCTTC
J gene: TRBJ2-7; clone size: -; D gene: -; V gene: TRBV10-3; CDR3 protein: CAISEWTARSYEQYF; CDR3 DNA: TGTGCCATCAGTGAGTGGACAGCCAGATCCTACGAGCAGTACTTC
J gene: TRBJ2-3; clone size: -; D gene: -; V gene: TRBV6-5; CDR3 protein: CASRPRGVTDTQYF; CDR3 DNA: TGTGCCAGCAGACCCAGGGGGGTTACAGATACGCAGTATTTT
J gene: TRBJ2-5; clone size: -; D gene: -; V gene: TRBV15; CDR3 protein: CATSRDLFRVGGPETQYF; CDR3 DNA: TGTGCCACCAGCAGAGATCTTTTCAGAGTTGGGGGGCCAGAGACCCAGTACTTC
J gene: TRBJ1-1; clone size: -; D gene: -; V gene: TRBV5-1; CDR3 protein: CASKKGTMNTEAFF; CDR3 DNA: TGCGCCAGCAAGAAGGGTACTATGAACACTGAAGCTTTCTTT
J gene: TRBJ1-1; clone size: -; D gene: -; V gene: TRBV7-8; CDR3 protein: CASSFPALGNTEAFF; CDR3 DNA: TGTGCCAGCAGCTTTCCGGCCCTAGGGAACACTGAAGCTTTCTTT
J gene: TRBJ1-2; clone size: -; D gene: -; V gene: TRBV19; CDR3 protein: CATRRGDGYTF; CDR3 DNA: TGTGCCACCCGGAGGGGGGACGGCTACACCTTC
J gene: TRBJ1-5; clone size: -; D gene: -; V gene: TRBV18; CDR3 protein: CASSPGIRGGNQPQHF; CDR3 DNA: TGTGCCAGCTCACCGGGGATTCGGGGGGGCAATCAGCCCCAGCATTTT
J gene: TRBJ1-2; clone size: -; D gene: TRBD1; V gene: TRBV7-6; CDR3 protein: CASSLASNTGGGYTF; CDR3 DNA: TGTGCCAGCAGCTTAGCGAGTAATACAGGGGGCGGCTACACCTTC
J gene: TRBJ1-1; clone size: -; D gene: -; V gene: TRBV28; CDR3 protein: CASTEWGGPEAFF; CDR3 DNA: TGTGCCAGCACGGAGTGGGGGGGTCCTGAAGCTTTCTTT
J gene: TRBJ2-7; clone size: -; D gene: -; V gene: TRBV6-5; CDR3 protein: CASSRDSYEQYF; CDR3 DNA: TGTGCCAGCAGCAGGGATTCCTACGAGCAGTACTTC
J gene: TRBJ2-1; clone size: -; D gene: -; V gene: TRBV29-1; CDR3 protein: CSVIRDNEQFF; CDR3 DNA: TGCAGCGTTATAAGGGACAATGAGCAGTTCTTC
J gene: TRBJ1-1; clone size: once; D gene: -; V gene: TRBV6-6; CDR3 protein: CASSYSIRSVSAEAFF; CDR3 DNA: TGTGCCAGCAGTTACTCGATCCGGAGCGTATCAGCTGAAGCTTTCTTT
J gene: TRBJ2-1; clone size: once; D gene: TRBD2; V gene: TRBV7-2; CDR3 protein: CASSPTSGGYNEQFF; CDR3 DNA: TGTGCCAGCAGCCCGACTAGCGGGGGCTACAATGAGCAGTTCTTC
J gene: TRBJ2-2; clone size: -; D gene: TRBD1; V gene: TRBV28; CDR3 protein: CASRGTGVGTGELFF; CDR3 DNA: TGTGCCAGCAGGGGGACAGGGGTCGGCACCGGGGAGCTGTTTTTT
J gene: TRBJ2-1; clone size: once; D gene: TRBD1; V gene: TRBV5-6; CDR3 protein: CASSIDRGSHVYNEQFF; CDR3 DNA: TGTGCCAGCAGCATCGACAGGGGCTCACACGTTTACAATGAGCAGTTCTTC
J gene: TRBJ2-5; clone size: once; D gene: -; V gene: TRBV11-3; CDR3 protein: CASSLRGGEETQYF; CDR3 DNA: TGTGCCAGCAGCTTAAGGGGGGGCGAAGAGACCCAGTACTTC
J gene: TRBJ2-1; clone size: -; D gene: -; V gene: TRBV9; CDR3 protein: CASSARVEQFF; CDR3 DNA: TGTGCCAGCAGCGCCCGGGTGGAGCAGTTCTTC
J gene: TRBJ1-4; clone size: -; D gene: -; V gene: TRBV6-5; CDR3 protein: CASSERQLNEKLFF; CDR3 DNA: TGTGCCAGCAGTGAGAGACAGCTTAATGAAAAACTGTTTTTT
J gene: TRBJ2-3; clone size: -; D gene: TRBD2; V gene: TRBV4-3; CDR3 protein: CASSQSPGLAQADTQYF; CDR3 DNA: TGCGCCAGCAGCCAGAGCCCGGGACTAGCGCAAGCAGATACGCAGTATTTT
J gene: TRBJ1-3; clone size: few; D gene: -; V gene: TRBV5-6; CDR3 protein: CASRRLTGFGNTIYF; CDR3 DNA: TGTGCCAGCAGACGCCTGACGGGATTTGGAAACACCATATATTTT
J gene: TRBJ1-2; clone size: once; D gene: -; V gene: TRBV15; CDR3 protein: CATSETTNNYGYTF; CDR3 DNA: TGTGCCACCAGCGAGACCACGAATAACTATGGCTACACCTTC
J gene: TRBJ1-1; clone size: -; D gene: TRBD1; V gene: TRBV6-5; CDR3 protein: CASRKQGGRTEAFF; CDR3 DNA: TGTGCCAGCAGGAAACAGGGGGGGCGCACTGAAGCTTTCTTT
J gene: TRBJ2-5; clone size: -; D gene: -; V gene: TRBV28; CDR3 protein: CASSDWTEETQYF; CDR3 DNA: TGTGCCAGCAGTGACTGGACTGAAGAGACCCAGTACTTC
J gene: TRBJ2-1; clone size: -; D gene: TRBD1; V gene: TRBV2; CDR3 protein: CASRADRAPYNEQFF; CDR3 DNA: TGTGCCAGCAGGGCGGACAGGGCCCCCTACAATGAGCAGTTCTTC
J gene: TRBJ1-3; clone size: -; D gene: -; V gene: TRBV15; CDR3 protein: CATSKGTQRNTIYF; CDR3 DNA: TGTGCCACCAGCAAGGGGACCCAGCGAAACACCATATATTTT
J gene: TRBJ2-3; clone size: few; D gene: TRBD2; V gene: TRBV5-6; CDR3 protein: CASSSGGTSGSPSTDTQYF; CDR3 DNA: TGTGCCAGCAGCTCTGGTGGGACTAGCGGGAGCCCCAGCACAGATACGCAGTATTTT
J gene: TRBJ1-2; clone size: -; D gene: -; V gene: TRBV6-5; CDR3 protein: CASSRNAEAAYGYTF; CDR3 DNA: TGTGCCAGCAGTCGAAATGCTGAGGCGGCTTATGGCTACACCTTC
J gene: TRBJ2-2; clone size: -; D gene: TRBD1; V gene: TRBV7-9; CDR3 protein: CASAGDRVLVNTGELFF; CDR3 DNA: TGTGCCAGCGCTGGGGACAGGGTGTTGGTGAACACCGGGGAGCTGTTTTTT
J gene: TRBJ2-5; clone size: -; D gene: TRBD2; V gene: TRBV19; CDR3 protein: CASSAHLAGDEETQYF; CDR3 DNA: TGTGCCAGTAGTGCACATCTAGCGGGGGATGAAGAGACCCAGTACTTC
J gene: TRBJ1-5; clone size: -; D gene: TRBD1; V gene: TRBV10-1; CDR3 protein: CASSGRGRPSYSNQPQHF; CDR3 DNA: TGCGCCAGCAGTGGGAGGGGGCGGCCGTCTTATAGCAATCAGCCCCAGCATTTT
J gene: TRBJ1-2; clone size: -; D gene: -; V gene: TRBV14; CDR3 protein: CASSQEVLSRNYGYTF; CDR3 DNA: TGTGCCAGCAGCCAAGAGGTTTTGTCCCGAAACTATGGCTACACCTTC
J gene: TRBJ1-1; clone size: -; D gene: TRBD1; V gene: TRBV28; CDR3 protein: CASSLKDRGRAFF; CDR3 DNA: TGTGCCAGCAGTTTAAAGGACAGGGGGCGGGCTTTCTTT
J gene: TRBJ1-2; clone size: -; D gene: -; V gene: TRBV6-4; CDR3 protein: CASSEGPNYGYTF; CDR3 DNA: TGTGCCAGCAGTGAGGGTCCGAACTATGGCTACACCTTC
J gene: TRBJ2-1; clone size: -; D gene: -; V gene: TRBV29-1; CDR3 protein: CSFVGGQQRYNEQFF; CDR3 DNA: TGCAGCTTCGTGGGGGGACAACAACGCTACAATGAGCAGTTCTTC
J gene: TRBJ1-6; clone size: -; D gene: TRBD1; V gene: TRBV19; CDR3 protein: CASTYTTGGYNSPLHF; CDR3 DNA: TGTGCCAGTACCTACACGACAGGGGGCTATAATTCACCCCTCCACTTT